The source of this TCR beta chain is a study of blood T cells in healthy people across ages. After removal of 5 bases from V and 5 bases from J, the junction contained 10 bases not matched to a gene. CDR1 is SGHVS and CDR2 is FNYEAQ in the germline V gene. This CDR3 has 16 amino acids. Every donor gave about 9 milliliters of peripheral blood. The use of a sample-barcoded 5' primer and a J-beta primer mix characterized a second PCR of roughly 6 to 12 cycles. Each cDNA molecule carried a tag from a template-switch adaptor that contained 12 random nucleotides. TCRdb re-called the 5' RACE reads with MiXCR, one entry per CDR3 protein. Here the sample spans about 1,800,000 distinct CDR3 sequences, approximately 28% being singletons. There are a few counts of this clonotype. Antigen: not known. Study-wide findings and caveats: Older individuals had lower TCR beta diversity per million T cells (the decline was roughly linear).

Sequenced material: blood. J is TRBJ2-3 and V is TRBV7-6, with TRBD2 matching over 10 bases. The sequence was obtained from a woman aged 30 to 39 in good health. DNA for the CDR3: TGTGCCAGCAGCCCCCAAAGCGGGGGGGCCGTAGATACGCAGTATTTT. Amino acids: CASSPQSGGAVDTQYF.